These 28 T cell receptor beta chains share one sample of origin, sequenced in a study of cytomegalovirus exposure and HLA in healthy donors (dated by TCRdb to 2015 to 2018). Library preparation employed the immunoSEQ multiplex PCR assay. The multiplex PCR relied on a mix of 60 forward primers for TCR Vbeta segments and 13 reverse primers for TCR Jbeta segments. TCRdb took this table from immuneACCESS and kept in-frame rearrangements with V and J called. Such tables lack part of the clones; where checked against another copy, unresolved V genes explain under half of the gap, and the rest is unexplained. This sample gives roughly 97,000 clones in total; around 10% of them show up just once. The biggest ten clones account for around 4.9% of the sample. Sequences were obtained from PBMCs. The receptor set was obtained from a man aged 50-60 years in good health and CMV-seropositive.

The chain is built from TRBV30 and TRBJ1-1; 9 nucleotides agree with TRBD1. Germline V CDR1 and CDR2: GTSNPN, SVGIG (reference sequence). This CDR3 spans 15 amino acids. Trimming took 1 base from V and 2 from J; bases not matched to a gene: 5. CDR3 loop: CAWSGTGGKNTEAFF. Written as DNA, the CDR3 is TGTGCCTGGAGTGGTACAGGGGGCAAAAACACTGAAGCTTTCTTT.

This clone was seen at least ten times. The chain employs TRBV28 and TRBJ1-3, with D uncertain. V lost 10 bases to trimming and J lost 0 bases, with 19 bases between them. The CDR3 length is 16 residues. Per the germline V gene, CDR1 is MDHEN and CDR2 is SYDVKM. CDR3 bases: TGTGCCACCGATGGGAGGACGGGGAGCTCTGGAAACACCATATATTTT. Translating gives CATDGRTGSSGNTIYF.

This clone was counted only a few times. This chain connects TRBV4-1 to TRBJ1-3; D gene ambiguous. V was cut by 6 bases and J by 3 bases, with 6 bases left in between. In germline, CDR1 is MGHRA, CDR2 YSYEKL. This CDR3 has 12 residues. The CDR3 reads CASRSFGNTIYF. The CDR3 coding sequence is TGCGCCAGCAGGAGCTTTGGAAACACCATATATTTT.

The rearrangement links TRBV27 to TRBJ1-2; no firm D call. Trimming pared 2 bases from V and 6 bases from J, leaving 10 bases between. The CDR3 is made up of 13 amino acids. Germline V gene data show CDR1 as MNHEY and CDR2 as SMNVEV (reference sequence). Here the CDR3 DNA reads TGTGCCAGCAGTTTACGGGTTTACGATGGCTACACCTTC. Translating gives CASSLRVYDGYTF.

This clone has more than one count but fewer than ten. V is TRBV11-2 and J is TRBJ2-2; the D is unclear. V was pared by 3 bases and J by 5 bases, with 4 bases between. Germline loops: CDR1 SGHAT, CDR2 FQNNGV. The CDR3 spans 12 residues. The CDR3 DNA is TGTGCCAGCAGCTTTCATACCGGGGAGCTGTTTTTT. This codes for CASSFHTGELFF.

The CDR3 loop is CASSLGDRGNEQFF. CDR3 in DNA: TGCGCCAGCAGCTTGGGGGACAGGGGCAATGAGCAGTTCTTC. The rearrangement links TRBV5-1 to TRBJ2-1, with 10 positions matching TRBD1. Germline V CDR1 and CDR2: SGHRS, YFSETQ. The CDR3 extends over 14 amino acids. The ends lost 0 bases at V and 6 bases at J; junction bases unmatched: 0.

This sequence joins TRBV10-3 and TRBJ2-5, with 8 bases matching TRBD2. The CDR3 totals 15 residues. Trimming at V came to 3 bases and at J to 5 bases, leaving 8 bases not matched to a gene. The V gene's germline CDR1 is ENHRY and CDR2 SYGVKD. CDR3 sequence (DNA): TGTGCCATCAGTGAAGCCAGCGGGAGCCCTGAGACCCAGTACTTC. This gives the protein CAISEASGSPETQYF.

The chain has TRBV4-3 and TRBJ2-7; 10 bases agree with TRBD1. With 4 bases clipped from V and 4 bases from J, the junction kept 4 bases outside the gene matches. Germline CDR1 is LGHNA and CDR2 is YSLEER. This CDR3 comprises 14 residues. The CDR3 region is CASSPRQGAYEQYF. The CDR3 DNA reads TGCGCCAGCAGCCCACGACAGGGGGCTTACGAGCAGTACTTC.

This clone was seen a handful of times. This CDR3 reads CASSSGQGRKAFF. DNA for the CDR3: TGTGCCAGCAGTTCGGGACAGGGGAGGAAAGCTTTCTTT. The chain joins TRBV28 to TRBJ1-1, with 10 bases lining up with TRBD1. V lost 4 bases to trimming and J lost 9 bases; unmatched junction nucleotides: 5. The CDR3 sequence is 13 residues long. Germline V lookup: CDR1 MDHEN, CDR2 SYDVKM.

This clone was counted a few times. The CDR3 is CASSKTGNLYGYTF. CDR3 sequence (DNA): TGTGCCAGCAGTAAAACCGGGAACCTCTATGGCTACACCTTC. The chain carries TRBV5-8 and TRBJ1-2; D remains ambiguous. Trimming took 5 bases from V and 4 from J, leaving 15 bases between them. Germline values: CDR1 SGHTS, CDR2 YDEGEE. There are 14 residues in the CDR3.

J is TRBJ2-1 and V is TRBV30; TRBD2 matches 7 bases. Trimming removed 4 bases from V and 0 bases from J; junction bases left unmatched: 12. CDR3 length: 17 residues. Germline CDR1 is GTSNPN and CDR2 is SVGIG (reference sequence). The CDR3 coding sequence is TGTGCCTGGAATCCGGAGGCGGGAGAGAGCTCCTACAATGAGCAGTTCTTC. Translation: CAWNPEAGESSYNEQFF.

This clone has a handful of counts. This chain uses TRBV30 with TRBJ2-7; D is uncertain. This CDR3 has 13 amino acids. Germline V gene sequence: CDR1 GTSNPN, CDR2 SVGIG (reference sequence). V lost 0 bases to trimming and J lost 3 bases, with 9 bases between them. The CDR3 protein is CAWSVHPVYEQYF. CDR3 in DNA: TGTGCCTGGAGTGTCCACCCGGTCTACGAGCAGTACTTC.

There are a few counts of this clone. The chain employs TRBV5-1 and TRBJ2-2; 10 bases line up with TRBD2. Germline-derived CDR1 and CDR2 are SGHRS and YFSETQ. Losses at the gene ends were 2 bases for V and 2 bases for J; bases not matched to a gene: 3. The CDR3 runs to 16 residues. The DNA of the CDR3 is TGCGCCAGCAGCTTTACTAGCGGGACTAACACCGGGGAGCTGTTTTTT. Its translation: CASSFTSGTNTGELFF.

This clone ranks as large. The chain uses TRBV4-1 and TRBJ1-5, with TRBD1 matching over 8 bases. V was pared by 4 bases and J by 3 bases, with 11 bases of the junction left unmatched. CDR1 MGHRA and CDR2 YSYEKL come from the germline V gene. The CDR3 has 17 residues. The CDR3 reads CASSPYLWTGYNQPQHF. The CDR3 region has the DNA TGCGCCAGCAGCCCCTATTTATGGACAGGGTACAATCAGCCCCAGCATTTT.

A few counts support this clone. The chain's CDR3 is CASSLGTSLYEQYF. The CDR3 coding sequence is TGTGCCAGCAGTTTAGGGACTAGTCTCTACGAGCAGTACTTC. The V call is TRBV28, the J call TRBJ2-7; 8 bases are shared with TRBD2. V gave up 2 bases and J gave up 3 bases; unmatched junction bases: 3. Looked up from germline, CDR1 is MDHEN and CDR2 is SYDVKM. This CDR3 comprises 14 residues.

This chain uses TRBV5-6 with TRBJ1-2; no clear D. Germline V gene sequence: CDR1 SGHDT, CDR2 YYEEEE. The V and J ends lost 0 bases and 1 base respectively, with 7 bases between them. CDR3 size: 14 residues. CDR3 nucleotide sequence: TGTGCCAGCAGCTTGGGACTGCTTAACTATGGCTACACCTTC. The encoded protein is CASSLGLLNYGYTF.

CDR3 nucleotides: TGTGCCAGCAGTTTCCGCAGGGGTACAGAGACCCAGTACTTC. Its translation: CASSFRRGTETQYF. The chain has TRBV28 and TRBJ2-5, with D possibly TRBD1 on 6 matching bases. The length of the CDR3 is 14 residues. Germline lookup yields CDR1 MDHEN and CDR2 SYDVKM. With 3 bases removed from V and 4 bases from J, the gap between germline ends came to 12 bases.

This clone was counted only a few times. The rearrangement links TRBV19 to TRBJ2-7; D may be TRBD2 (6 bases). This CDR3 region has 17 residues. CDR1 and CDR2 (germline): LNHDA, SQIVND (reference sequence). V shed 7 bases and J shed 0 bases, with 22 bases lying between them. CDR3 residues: CASISLAGTDPSYEQYF. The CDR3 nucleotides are TGTGCCAGTATCTCCCTTGCGGGAACAGACCCCTCCTACGAGCAGTACTTC.

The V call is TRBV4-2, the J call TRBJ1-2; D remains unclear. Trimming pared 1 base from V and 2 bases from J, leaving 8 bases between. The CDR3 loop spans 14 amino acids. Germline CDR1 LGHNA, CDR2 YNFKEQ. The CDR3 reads CASSQGLENYGYTF. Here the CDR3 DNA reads TGTGCCAGCAGCCAAGGACTAGAGAACTATGGCTACACCTTC.

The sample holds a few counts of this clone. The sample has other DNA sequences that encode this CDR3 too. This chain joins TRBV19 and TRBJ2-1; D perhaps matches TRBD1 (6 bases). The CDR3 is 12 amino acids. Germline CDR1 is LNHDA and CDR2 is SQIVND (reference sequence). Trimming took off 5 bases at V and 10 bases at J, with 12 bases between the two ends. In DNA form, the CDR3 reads TGTGCCAGTAGTCCGCGAACAGGGGAGCAGTTCTTC. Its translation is CASSPRTGEQFF.

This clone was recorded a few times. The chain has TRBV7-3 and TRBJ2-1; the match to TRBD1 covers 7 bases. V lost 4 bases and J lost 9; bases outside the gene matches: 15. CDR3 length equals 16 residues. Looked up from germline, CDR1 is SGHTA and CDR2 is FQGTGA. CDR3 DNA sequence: TGTGCCAGCAGCTCCCGCCAGGGGGTAGGCCCCAGTGAGCAGTTCTTC. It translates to CASSSRQGVGPSEQFF.

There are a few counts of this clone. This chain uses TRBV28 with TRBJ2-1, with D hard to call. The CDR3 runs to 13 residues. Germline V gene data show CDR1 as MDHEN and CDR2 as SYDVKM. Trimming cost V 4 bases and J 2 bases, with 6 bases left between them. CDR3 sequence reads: CASSSRPYNEQFF. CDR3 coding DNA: TGTGCCAGCAGTTCCAGGCCCTACAATGAGCAGTTCTTC.

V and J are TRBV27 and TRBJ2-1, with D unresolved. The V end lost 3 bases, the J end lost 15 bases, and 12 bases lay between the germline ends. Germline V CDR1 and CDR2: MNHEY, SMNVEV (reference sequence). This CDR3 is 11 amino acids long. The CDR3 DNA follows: TGTGCCAGCAGTTTTCGACTTAGATTGTTCTTC. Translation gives CASSFRLRLFF.

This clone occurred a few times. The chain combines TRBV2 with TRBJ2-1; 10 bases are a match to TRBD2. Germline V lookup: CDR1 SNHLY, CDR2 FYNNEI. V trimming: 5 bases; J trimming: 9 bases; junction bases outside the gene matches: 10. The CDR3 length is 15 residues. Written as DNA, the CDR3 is TGTGCCAGCAGTCCTAGCGGGAGTGGGGTTAGTGAGCAGTTCTTC. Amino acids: CASSPSGSGVSEQFF.

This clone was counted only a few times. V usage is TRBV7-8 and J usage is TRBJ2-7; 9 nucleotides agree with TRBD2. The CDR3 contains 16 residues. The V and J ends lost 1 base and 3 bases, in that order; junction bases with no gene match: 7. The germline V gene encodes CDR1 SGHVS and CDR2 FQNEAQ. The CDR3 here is CASSLGASGDLYEQYF. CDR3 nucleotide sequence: TGTGCCAGCAGCTTAGGCGCTAGCGGGGACCTCTACGAGCAGTACTTC.

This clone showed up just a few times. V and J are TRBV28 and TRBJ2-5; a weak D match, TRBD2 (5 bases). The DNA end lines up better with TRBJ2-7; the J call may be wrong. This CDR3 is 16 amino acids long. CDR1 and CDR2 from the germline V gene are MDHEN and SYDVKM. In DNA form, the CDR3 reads TGTGCCAGCAGTTTATTCTTGGGGAGAAACTCCTACGAGCAGTACTTC. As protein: CASSLFLGRNSYEQYF.

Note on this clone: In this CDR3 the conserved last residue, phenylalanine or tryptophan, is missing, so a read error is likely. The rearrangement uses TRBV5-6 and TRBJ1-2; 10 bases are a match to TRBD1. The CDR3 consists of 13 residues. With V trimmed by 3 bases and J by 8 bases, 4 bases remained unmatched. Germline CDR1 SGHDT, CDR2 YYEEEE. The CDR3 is CASSSGTGAGYTL. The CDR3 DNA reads TGTGCCAGCAGCTCCGGGACAGGGGCCGGCTACACCCTC.

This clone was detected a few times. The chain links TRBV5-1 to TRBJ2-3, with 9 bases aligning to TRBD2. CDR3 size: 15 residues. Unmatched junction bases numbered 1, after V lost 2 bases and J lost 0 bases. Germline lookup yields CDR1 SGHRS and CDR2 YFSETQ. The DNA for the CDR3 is TGCGCCAGCAGCTTAGGACTAGCGAGCACAGATACGCAGTATTTT. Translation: CASSLGLASTDTQYF.